The clone carrying this TCR beta chain has more than one count but fewer than ten. Time point of the sample: patch test 2, 6 weeks after DPC sensitization. As to treatment: therapeutic diphenylcyclopropenone sensitization with weekly scalp DPC. The data stem from a study of human T cells and chemical hapten exposure. Germline CDR1 and CDR2: SGHTA and FQGNSA. Trimming took 5 bases from V and 0 from J, leaving 14 bases between them. The CDR3 loop spans 17 amino acids. TCRdb reanalysed the RACE reads using MiXCR and keeps one entry per CDR3 protein. The data show a few hundred thousand distinct CDR3 sequences, about 6% seen once.

This TCR came from a woman aged 18 to 35 with alopecia areata. Some clones in this sample may be carry-over from other donors' samples. Source: whole blood, taken in connection with sensitization to the hapten diphenylcyclopropenone (DPC). The chain has TRBV7-2 and TRBJ1-6; perhaps TRBD1 as D (6 bases). CDR3 sequence: CASSGQFSSSYNSPLHF. CDR3 nucleotide sequence: TGTGCCAGCAGCGGACAGTTTTCGAGCTCCTATAATTCACCCCTCCACTTT. Full variable domain (remainder filled in from reference TRBV7-2 and TRBJ1-6): GAGVSQSPSNKVTEKGKDVELRCDPISGHTALYWYRQSLGQGLEFLIYFQGNSAPDKSGLPSDRFSAERTGGSVSTLTIQRTQQEDSAVYLCASSGQFSSSYNSPLHFGNGTRLTVT.